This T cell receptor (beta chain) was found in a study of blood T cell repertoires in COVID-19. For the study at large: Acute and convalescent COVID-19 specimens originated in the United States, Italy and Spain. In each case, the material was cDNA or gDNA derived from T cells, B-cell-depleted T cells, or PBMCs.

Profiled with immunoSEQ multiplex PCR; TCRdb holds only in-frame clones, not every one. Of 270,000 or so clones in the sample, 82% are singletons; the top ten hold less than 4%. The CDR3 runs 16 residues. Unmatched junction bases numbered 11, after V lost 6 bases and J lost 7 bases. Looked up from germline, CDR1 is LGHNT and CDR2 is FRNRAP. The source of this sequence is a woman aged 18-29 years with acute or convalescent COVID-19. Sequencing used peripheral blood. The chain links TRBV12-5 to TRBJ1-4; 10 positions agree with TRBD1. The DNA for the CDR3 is TGTGCTAGTGGAATCTGGGGGACAGGGGCATCTGAAAAACTGTTTTTT. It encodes CASGIWGTGASEKLFF.